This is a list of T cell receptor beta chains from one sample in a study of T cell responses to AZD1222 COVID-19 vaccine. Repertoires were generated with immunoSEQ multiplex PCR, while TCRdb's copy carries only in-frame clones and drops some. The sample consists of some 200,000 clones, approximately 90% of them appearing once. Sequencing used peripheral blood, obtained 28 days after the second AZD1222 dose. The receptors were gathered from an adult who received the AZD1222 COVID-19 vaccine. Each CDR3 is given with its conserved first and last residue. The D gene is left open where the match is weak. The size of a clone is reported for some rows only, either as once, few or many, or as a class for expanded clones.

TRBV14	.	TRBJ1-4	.	CASSRGRNEKLFF	TGTGCCAGCAGCCGTGGGCGTAATGAAAAACTGTTTTTT
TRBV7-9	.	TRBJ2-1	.	CASSSPENEQFF	TGTGCCAGCAGCTCCCCGGAGAATGAGCAGTTCTTC
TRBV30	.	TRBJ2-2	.	CACNLGTSLGELFF	TGTGCCTGCAATCTCGGGACTTCATTGGGGGAGCTGTTTTTT
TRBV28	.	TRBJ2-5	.	CASSTAGSQETQYF	TGTGCCAGCAGTACGGCAGGGAGCCAAGAGACCCAGTACTTC
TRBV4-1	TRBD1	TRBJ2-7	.	CASSQEGQGPYEQYF	TGCGCCAGCAGCCAAGAGGGACAGGGGCCTTACGAGCAGTACTTC
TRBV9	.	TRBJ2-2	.	CASSVGGNTGELFF	TGTGCCAGCAGCGTAGGGGGGAACACCGGGGAGCTGTTTTTT
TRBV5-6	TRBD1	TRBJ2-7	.	CASSLPHDRGRTEQYF	TGTGCCAGCAGCTTGCCCCACGACAGGGGTAGGACCGAGCAGTACTTC
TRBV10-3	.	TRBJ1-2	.	CAISDSTGTNYGYTF	TGTGCCATCAGTGATAGTACGGGGACTAACTATGGCTACACCTTC
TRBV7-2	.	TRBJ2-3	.	CASSLYDGEDTQYF	TGTGCCAGCAGCTTATACGACGGCGAGGATACGCAGTATTTT
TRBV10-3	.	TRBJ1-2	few	CAISGGARYGYTF	TGTGCCATCAGTGGGGGGGCAAGATATGGCTACACCTTC
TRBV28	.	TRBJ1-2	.	CASRESGDAYGYTF	TGTGCCAGCAGGGAATCAGGGGACGCCTATGGCTACACCTTC
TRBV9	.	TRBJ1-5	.	CASSVGGAEPQHF	TGTGCCAGCAGCGTAGGGGGTGCCGAGCCCCAGCATTTT
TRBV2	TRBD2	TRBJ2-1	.	CASSGLAGGPYEQFF	TGTGCCAGCAGTGGACTAGCGGGAGGGCCGTATGAGCAGTTCTTC
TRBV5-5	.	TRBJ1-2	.	CASSLWIPNYGYTF	TGTGCCAGCAGCTTGTGGATACCTAACTATGGCTACACCTTC